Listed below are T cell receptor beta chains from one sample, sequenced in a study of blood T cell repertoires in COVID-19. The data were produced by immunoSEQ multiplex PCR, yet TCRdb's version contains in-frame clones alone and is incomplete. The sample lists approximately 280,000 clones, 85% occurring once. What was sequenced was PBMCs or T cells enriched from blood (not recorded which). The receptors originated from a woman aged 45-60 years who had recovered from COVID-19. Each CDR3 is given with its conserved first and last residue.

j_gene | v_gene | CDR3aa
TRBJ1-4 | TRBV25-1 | CASSGHNAGGKLFF
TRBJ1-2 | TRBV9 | CASSVFEATNYGYTF
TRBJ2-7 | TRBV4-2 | CASSRPGSYEQYF
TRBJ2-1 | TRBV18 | CASSPLFGGGANEQFF
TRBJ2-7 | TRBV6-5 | CASSFLSGRAGEQYF
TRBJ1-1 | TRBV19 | CASSILQGRAEAFF
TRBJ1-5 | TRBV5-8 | CATERQSNQPQHF
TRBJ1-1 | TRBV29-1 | CSVGQGNTEAFF
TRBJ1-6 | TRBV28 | CASSFRRERLNSPLHF
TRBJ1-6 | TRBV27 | CASSYRFSPNSPLHF
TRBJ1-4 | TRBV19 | CASSTGTGRRTNEKLFF
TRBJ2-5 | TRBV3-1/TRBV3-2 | CASSSGTGVGETQYF
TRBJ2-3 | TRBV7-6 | CASSYGTSTDTQYF
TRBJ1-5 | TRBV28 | CASRRNRANNQPQHF
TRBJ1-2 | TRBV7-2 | CASSLRMRTNYGYTF
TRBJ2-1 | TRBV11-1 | CASSRRGAFSYNEQFF
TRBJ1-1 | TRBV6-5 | CASRPITGEAFF
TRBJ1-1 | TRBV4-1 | CASSQDRDWPPEGAFF
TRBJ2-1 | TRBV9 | CASSASTGGSRGDEQFF
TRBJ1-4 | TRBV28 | CASSLGLGRTRGLFF
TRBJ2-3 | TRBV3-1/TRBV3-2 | CASSLNAGTDTQYF
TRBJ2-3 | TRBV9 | CASSVGLAGGSTDTQYF
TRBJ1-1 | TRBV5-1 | CASSLAPGMNTEAFF
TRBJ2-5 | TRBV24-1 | CATSDLIAGKETQYF
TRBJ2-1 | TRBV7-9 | CASSLGTSGSDEQFF
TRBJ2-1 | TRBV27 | CASSLWQGAANEQFF
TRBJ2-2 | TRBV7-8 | CASSWQSSGTGNTGELFF
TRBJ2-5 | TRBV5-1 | CASSSRDREGTQYF
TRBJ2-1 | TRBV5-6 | CASSLDPAVNEQFF
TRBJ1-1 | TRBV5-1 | CASSLAEAGGTGAFF
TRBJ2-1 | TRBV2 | CASSGQSSYNEQFF
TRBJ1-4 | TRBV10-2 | CASSGQGGFEKLFF
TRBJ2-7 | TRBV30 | CAWSSTFSAEQYF
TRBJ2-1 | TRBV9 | CASSDSSINEQFF
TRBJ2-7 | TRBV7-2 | CASSSRTAYEQYF
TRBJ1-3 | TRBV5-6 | CASSVNPGMSGNTIYF
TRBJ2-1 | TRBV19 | CASSRLAGYYNEQFF
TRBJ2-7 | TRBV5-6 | CASSYRDRYEQYF
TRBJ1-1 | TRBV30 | CAWTQSGDTEAFF
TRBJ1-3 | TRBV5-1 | CASSRGSSGNTIYF
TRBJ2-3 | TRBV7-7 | CASSPRPTTSGSTDTQYF
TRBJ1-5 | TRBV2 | CASSEGRGSQPQHF
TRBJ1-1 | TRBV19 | CASSIATRGGSTEAFF
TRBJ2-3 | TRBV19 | CASTGGLSRSTDTQYF
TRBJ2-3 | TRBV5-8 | CASSFDRVVTDTQYF
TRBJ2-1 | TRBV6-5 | CASKYYNEQFF
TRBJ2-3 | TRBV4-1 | CASSQSTSGGLTDTQYF
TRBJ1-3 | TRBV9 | CASSLQDRVHTIYF
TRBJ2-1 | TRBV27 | CASSFRWGPYNEQFF
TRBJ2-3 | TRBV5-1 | CASKRTSGTDTQYF
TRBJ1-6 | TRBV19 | CASEEAGVRSGNSPLHF
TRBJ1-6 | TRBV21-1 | CASSSLFPGTDHSPLHF
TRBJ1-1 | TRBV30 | CAWRRQYTEAFF
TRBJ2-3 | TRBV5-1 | CASSLVAQDHTQYF
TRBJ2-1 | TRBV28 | CASKLLNNEQFF
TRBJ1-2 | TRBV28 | CASRYAQGASLGNYGYTF
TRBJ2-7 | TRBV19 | CASSAPGLVREQYF
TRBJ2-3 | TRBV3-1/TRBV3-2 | CASSQGSTGHYTDTQYF